Presented here are 15 T cell receptor beta chains from one specimen sequenced in a study of blood T cell repertoires in COVID-19 (TCRdb year 2020). The library was built by means of the immunoSEQ multiplex PCR assay. TCRdb took this table from immuneACCESS and kept in-frame rearrangements with V and J called. Such tables lack part of the clones; where checked against another copy, unresolved V genes explain under half of the gap, and the rest is unexplained. The sample records tens of thousands of clones, around 81% of which are singletons. 3% to 4% of the sample is held by the ten biggest clonotypes. Sequencing used peripheral blood. The receptors stem from a man aged 45-65 years with acute or convalescent COVID-19.

V and J are TRBV4-1 and TRBJ1-5, with 9 bases identical to TRBD1. The V and J ends lost 0 bases and 3 bases, in that order; junction bases with no gene match: 3. The CDR3 is made up of 16 amino acids. Germline V CDR1 and CDR2: MGHRA, YSYEKL. DNA of the CDR3: TGCGCCAGCAGCCAAGACGGGACAGGGTACAATCAGCCCCAGCATTTT. Its translation: CASSQDGTGYNQPQHF.

This chain uses TRBV28 with TRBJ2-5, with 12 nucleotides matching TRBD1. Germline V CDR1 and CDR2: MDHEN, SYDVKM. The CDR3 has 18 residues. V lost 2 bases, J lost 4 bases, and 11 bases stayed unmatched. The CDR3 region has the DNA TGTGCCAGCAGTTTACGAGTGCCCCGGGACAGGGGGCGAGAGACCCAGTACTTC. Protein product: CASSLRVPRDRGRETQYF.

This sequence joins TRBV28 and TRBJ1-4, with a possible D match to TRBD1 (6 bases). V lost 5 bases, J lost 3 bases, and 16 bases lay in between. The CDR3 spans 16 residues. Germline CDR1 is MDHEN and CDR2 is SYDVKM. In DNA, the CDR3 is TGTGCCAGCAGTGACCCCAGGGGATTAGCTAATGAAAAACTGTTTTTT. Amino acids: CASSDPRGLANEKLFF.

V usage is TRBV9 and J usage is TRBJ2-7, with 14 bases aligning to TRBD2. Germline-derived CDR1 and CDR2 are SGDLS and YYNGEE. V lost 0 bases, J lost 6 bases, and 8 bases stayed unmatched. This CDR3 spans 17 amino acids. CDR3 nucleotide sequence: TGTGCCAGCAGCGTAGCCCCGACTAGCGGGAGGGCCGGCGAGCAGTACTTC. Protein: CASSVAPTSGRAGEQYF.

The genes are TRBV6-6 and TRBJ2-3; 9 positions agree with TRBD1. The CDR3 has 14 amino acids. Germline V gives CDR1 MNHNY, CDR2 SVGAGI (reference sequence). With V trimmed by 4 bases and J by 3 bases, 2 bases remained unmatched. The CDR3 DNA reads TGTGCCAGCAGTTTCGACAGGGGGACAGATACGCAGTATTTT. Translation: CASSFDRGTDTQYF.

The rearrangement links TRBV25-1 to TRBJ2-7; 7 bases map to TRBD2. Germline V lookup: CDR1 MGHDK, CDR2 SYGVNS. The CDR3 is 14 amino acids. J lost 9 bases, V lost 4 bases, and 12 bases had no gene match. As DNA, the CDR3 is TGTGCCAGCAGTGTCGGGGGGACCCGGAGTGGGCAGTACTTC. Translated, it gives CASSVGGTRSGQYF.

The chain links TRBV5-4 to TRBJ2-5, with 14 bases aligning to TRBD2. The length of the CDR3 is 16 residues. Per the germline V gene, CDR1 is SGHNT and CDR2 is YYREEE (reference sequence). J gave up 3 bases and V 3 bases, and 4 bases lay outside the gene matches. CDR3 bases: TGTGCCAGCAGCTCGGGACTAGCGGGAGCCAAAGAGACCCAGTACTTC. Protein product: CASSSGLAGAKETQYF.

The chain is built from TRBV7-9 and TRBJ2-7; D ambiguous. This CDR3 is built from 13 residues. The germline V and J ends were trimmed by 1 base and 4 bases, with 8 bases remaining between them. CDR1 and CDR2 (germline): SEHNR, FQNEAQ (reference sequence). CDR3 in DNA: TGTGCCAGCAGCTTAGTAGACGGGTACGAGCAGTACTTC. This gives the protein CASSLVDGYEQYF.

The gene calls are TRBV18 and TRBJ2-5, with 8 bases aligning to TRBD2. The CDR3 runs to 16 residues. J gave up 0 bases and V 3 bases, and 6 bases lay outside the gene matches. Germline V lookup: CDR1 KGHSH, CDR2 LQKENI. CDR3: CASSPVPAGDQETQYF. The CDR3 region has the DNA TGTGCCAGCTCACCTGTTCCAGCGGGGGACCAAGAGACCCAGTACTTC.

The chain employs TRBV27 and TRBJ2-3; 8 nucleotides align to TRBD1. Unmatched junction bases numbered 15, after V lost 1 base and J lost 6 bases. This CDR3 contains 18 residues. Looked up from germline, CDR1 is MNHEY and CDR2 is SMNVEV (reference sequence). CDR3 DNA: TGTGCCAGCAGTTTATTCGTGTGGGGACAGGAGAGAAGGGATACGCAGTATTTT. The encoded protein is CASSLFVWGQERRDTQYF.

J is TRBJ1-3 and V is TRBV5-1; 8 bases line up with TRBD1. The CDR3 is 17 residues long. The trim removed 0 bases at V and 0 bases at J, leaving 5 bases unmatched. Germline CDR1 is SGHRS and CDR2 is YFSETQ. Here the CDR3 reads CASSLAPTGASGNTIYF. The CDR3 bases are TGCGCCAGCAGCTTGGCTCCGACAGGGGCCTCTGGAAACACCATATATTTT.

This sequence joins TRBV10-3 and TRBJ2-3; D perhaps matches TRBD1 (5 bases). Germline CDR1 and CDR2: ENHRY and SYGVKD. This CDR3 region has 16 residues. Trimming took 8 bases from V and 0 from J, leaving 18 bases between them. CDR3 in DNA: TGTGCCATCTCAACCCCAGAGGCAGGGAGCACAGATACGCAGTATTTT. Translated: CAISTPEAGSTDTQYF.

The gene calls are TRBV4-1 and TRBJ2-7; 10 positions match TRBD2. The CDR3 is made up of 15 amino acids. Germline values: CDR1 MGHRA, CDR2 YSYEKL. V gave up 4 bases and J gave up 4 bases; unmatched junction bases: 7. CDR3 protein: CASSPGTSGAYEQYF. The CDR3 coding sequence is TGCGCCAGCAGCCCGGGTACTAGCGGGGCTTACGAGCAGTACTTC.

V and J are TRBV7-2 and TRBJ1-3; D possibly corresponds to TRBD1 (6 bases). The CDR3 length is 14 residues. Looked up from germline, CDR1 is SGHTA and CDR2 is FQGNSA. Between the trimmed V and J ends, which lost 5 bases and 0 bases, there was a span of 8 bases. The CDR3 sequence is CASSGQRSGNTIYF. For the CDR3, the DNA is TGTGCCAGCAGCGGACAGCGCTCTGGAAACACCATATATTTT.

The chain couples TRBV7-2 to TRBJ1-6; 7 positions match TRBD1. With V trimmed by 5 bases and J by 7 bases, 5 bases remained unmatched. Germline CDR1 is SGHTA and CDR2 is FQGNSA. This CDR3 has 14 residues. CDR3 DNA sequence: TGTGCCAGCAGCGGCCGACAGGGCAATTCACCCCTCCACTTT. It translates to CASSGRQGNSPLHF.